This T cell receptor (beta chain) was sequenced during a study of T cell responses to AZD1222 COVID-19 vaccine (dated by TCRdb to the early 2020s). A note on the overall study: A total of approximately 250 trial participants underwent TCR sequencing, of whom under 220 had received two doses of AZD1222 and around 26 had received two doses of the MenACWY control vaccine. Trial participants were enrolled by age into 18-55, 56-69 and 70-plus year subgroups, with roughly 160, 29 and 62 TCR-sequenced participants respectively. Results and caveats for the whole study, not just this receptor: The vaccine-associated CD4 TCRs covered the entire spike protein, and the dominant responses fell in regions 160-218 and 743-854. No day 14 peak-response samples were available, so repertoires were characterized only after the peak T cell response. After two AZD1222 doses, spike-specific TCR breadth and depth were significantly higher than at day 0 and than in MenACWY recipients. Epitopes outside the regions mutated in the B.1.351 and B.1.1.7 variants were reportedly recognized by nearly half of the unique spike-specific TCRs. In the small 56-69-year group, the increase in depth fell short of significance, most likely because of low power. Conclusions about previously exposed vaccinees were limited because only five to seven AZD1222 recipients were SARS-CoV-2 seropositive at baseline. Participants were mostly white British and included more females than males, and it was suggested by the authors that clonal diversity may have been underestimated.

Notes on this clone: Which antigen it targets is not known. Per-base quality was not reported, and no clone a single base away is much larger than it.

The CDR3 regions of human TCRbeta chains were analyzed by immunosequencing. The paper's data handling went like this. TCRs in the repertoires were compared against a reference library of SARS-CoV-2-specific TCRs that had been generated with the MIRA antigen-specificity platform. Breadth meant the fraction of unique TCRs that were SARS-CoV-2-associated, whereas depth meant the fraction of total T cells that were SARS-CoV-2-associated. Using the MIRA data, each spike-specific TCR was mapped to the spike region that the TCR reacts to and placed in a CD4 or CD8 class. Log10-transformed breadth and depth values were compared by one-way ANOVA with Sidak's multiple comparisons tests. Here the immuneACCESS table is served through TCRdb, limited to in-frame sequences with V and J called. Missing clones are a known gap in these copies; in checked studies unresolved V genes cover under half, and the rest lacks a known reason. V, J and clone size are those of that table, while D and trimming were read from the DNA. The sample table holds fewer than 200,000 clones, of which approximately 90% were seen once. Over 1.5% of the sample is in the top ten clones.

Read against the paper, the sample's time point label means: about 28 days (+/-7) after the second vaccine dose. AZD1222 recipients whose second dose came at about 4 weeks and those whose second dose came at about 12 weeks were combined into one group, since spike-specific TCR depth and breadth did not differ between the two schedules. Samples from vaccinated people were obtained from the UK trials COV001 and COV002, which included a single-blind randomized controlled phase 2/3 trial of AZD1222 (ChAdOx1 nCoV-19) in healthy adults. Trial participant PBMC samples were collected at day 0 and day 28 after the second dose for TCRbeta chain sequencing. The CDR3, from cysteine to phenylalanine, totals 15 residues. Of all the DNA, just the CDR3 is kept, 45 bases in frame from base 1. Deletion took 1 base off V and 2 bases off J, with a span of 10 bases between the germline ends. From a lookup of the germline V gene, CDR1 and CDR2 are SGHDT and YYEEEE.

The source material was peripheral blood, sampled 28 days after the second AZD1222 dose. The rearranged chain carries TRBV5-6 and TRBJ1-3; matching of 6 bases hints at TRBD1 as the D gene. This TCR was recovered from an adult who received the AZD1222 COVID-19 vaccine. The CDR3 loop reads CASSLRGGTGNTIYF. The sequenced DNA: TGTGCCAGCAGCTTGAGAGGGGGGACTGGAAACACCATATATTTT.